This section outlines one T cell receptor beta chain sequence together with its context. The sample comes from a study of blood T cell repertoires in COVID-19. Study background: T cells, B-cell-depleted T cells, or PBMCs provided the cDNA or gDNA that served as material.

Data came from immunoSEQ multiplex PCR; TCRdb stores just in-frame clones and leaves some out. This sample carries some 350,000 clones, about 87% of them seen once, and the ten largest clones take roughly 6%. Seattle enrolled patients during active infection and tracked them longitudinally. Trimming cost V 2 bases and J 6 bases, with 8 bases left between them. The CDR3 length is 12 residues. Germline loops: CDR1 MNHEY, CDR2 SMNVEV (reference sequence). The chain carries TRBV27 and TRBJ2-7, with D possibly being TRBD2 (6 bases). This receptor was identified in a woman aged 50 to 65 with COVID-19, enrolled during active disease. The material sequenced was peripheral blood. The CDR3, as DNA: TGTGCCAGCAGTTTAGGAGGGGCCGAGCAGTACTTC. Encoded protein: CASSLGGAEQYF.